The 30 T cell receptor beta chains below all came from one sample that was sequenced in a study of T-cell reconstitution after alpha-beta-depleted transplantation in children (dated by TCRdb to the mid-2010s). Receptor libraries were prepared by PCR. Data came from an Illumina HiSeq 2500. To normalize quantification of the TCRbeta repertoire, the TCR libraries were built with molecular barcoding that relied on unique molecular identifiers. Starting from the raw public reads, TCRdb applied fastp trimming at Q25, assembled clones with MiXCR and retained in-frame beta chains. Each CDR3 protein appears once, grouped with its most common genes and DNA. Present in this sample are hundreds of thousands of distinct CDR3 sequences, around a tenth of which were seen just once. The ten biggest clones cover 23% of the sample. In the paper's terms, the treatment or condition label means: allogeneic hematopoietic cell transplantation with graft depleted of TCRalphabeta T cells and CD19 B cells.

Sequenced material: peripheral blood, taken 180 days after TCRalphabeta/CD19-depleted stem cell transplant. These receptors originate from a male patient between 2 and 15 years old who had a stem cell transplant for chronic granulomatous disease, so the T cells may come from the graft donor.

This clonotype appeared many times. The chain recombines TRBV28 with TRBJ2-1; D is possibly TRBD1 (5 bases). Trimming took 3 bases from V and 0 from J, leaving 12 bases between them. The CDR3 has 16 residues. Per the germline V gene, CDR1 is MDHEN and CDR2 is SYDVKM. CDR3 DNA: TGTGCCAGCAGTTTCACTGGGGCCAGCTCCTACAATGAGCAGTTCTTC. Protein product: CASSFTGASSYNEQFF.

This chain joins TRBV30 and TRBJ2-5, with D perhaps matching TRBD1 (6 bases). The germline V and J ends were trimmed by 6 bases and 6 bases, with 14 bases remaining between them. Germline CDR1 and CDR2: GTSNPN and SVGIG (reference sequence). This CDR3 comprises 12 residues. Written as DNA, the CDR3 is TGTGCCTGCGGTTCAGGGGAACAGACCCAGTACTTC. Translation: CACGSGEQTQYF.

This clonotype was detected ten times or more. The V gene is TRBV13, the J gene TRBJ2-5, with D tentatively TRBD2 (6 bases). The CDR3 contains 19 residues. Germline CDR1 is PRHDT and CDR2 is FYEKMQ (reference sequence). Trimming stripped 8 bases from V and 2 bases from J, with 30 bases between. The CDR3 region has the DNA TGTGCCAGCGCTTTGTTACTTACGGGCTCGGGGACTCTACAAGAGACCCAGTACTTC. It is translated as CASALLLTGSGTLQETQYF.

J is TRBJ1-1 and V is TRBV12-3 or TRBV12-4; D ambiguous. The CDR3 has 12 residues. V lost 4 bases and J lost 8, with 11 bases in between. CDR3 sequence: CASSSGEEEAFF. CDR3 coding DNA: TGTGCCAGCAGTTCGGGCGAGGAGGAAGCTTTCTTT.

This clonotype was observed many times. The genes are TRBV7-6 and TRBJ2-1, with TRBD2 matching over 10 bases. This CDR3 contains 18 residues. Germline V gene lookup returns CDR1 SGHVS and CDR2 FNYEAQ. The V gene end was trimmed by 5 bases and the J gene end by 4 bases; junction bases not matched to a gene: 14. CDR3 region: CASSLLGPSGGPYNEQFF. DNA for the CDR3: TGTGCCAGCAGCCTCCTTGGGCCTAGCGGGGGACCTTACAATGAGCAGTTCTTC.

This clonotype showed up many times. V is TRBV3-1 and J is TRBJ2-5; 7 nucleotides agree with TRBD1. Germline V gene sequence: CDR1 LGHDT, CDR2 YNNKEL (reference sequence). This CDR3 spans 13 amino acids. With 2 bases clipped from V and 4 bases from J, the junction kept 1 base outside the gene matches. The CDR3 nucleotides read TGTGCCAGCAGCCAAACAGGGGCAGAGACCCAGTACTTC. This translates into CASSQTGAETQYF.

This clonotype was found many times. V usage is TRBV5-1 and J usage is TRBJ2-7, with D tentatively TRBD2 (5 bases). CDR1 SGHRS and CDR2 YFSETQ come from the germline V gene. V lost 0 bases to trimming and J lost 2 bases, with 12 bases between them. This CDR3 region has 15 residues. The CDR3 sequence: CASSLAPAEAYEQYF. The CDR3 region has the DNA TGCGCCAGCAGCTTGGCCCCAGCGGAGGCCTACGAGCAGTACTTC.

This clonotype has at least ten counts. This sequence joins TRBV7-7 and TRBJ2-1, with D possibly matching TRBD1 (7 bases). CDR3 length equals 15 residues. CDR1 SSHAT and CDR2 FNYEAQ come from the germline V gene (reference sequence). Trimming took 2 bases from V and 2 from J, leaving 10 bases between them. For the CDR3, the DNA is TGTGCCAGCAGCTTACAGGGGGGAGCCTACAATGAGCAGTTCTTC. Its protein is CASSLQGGAYNEQFF.

This clonotype has at least ten counts. The rearrangement joins TRBV5-1 to TRBJ2-3, with D uncertain. This CDR3 spans 14 amino acids. Germline CDR1 SGHRS, CDR2 YFSETQ. V was cut by 4 bases and J by 4 bases, with 13 bases left in between. CDR3 coding DNA: TGCGCCAGCAGCCCCACTAACCCCCCAGATACGCAGTATTTT. Its translation: CASSPTNPPDTQYF.

This clonotype showed up many times. The chain carries TRBV6-6 and TRBJ2-7; 7 nucleotides agree with TRBD2. The CDR3 runs 13 residues. Trimming removed 11 bases from V and 3 bases from J; junction bases left unmatched: 10. Germline V gene sequence: CDR1 MNHNY, CDR2 SVGAGI (reference sequence). DNA for the CDR3: TGTGCCTCCGGACCGGGAGGCGGCTACGAGCAGTACTTC. Residues: CASGPGGGYEQYF.

The table lists this clonotype with many counts. The chain links TRBV20-1 to TRBJ2-4; a possible D gene is TRBD2 (6 bases). The germline V gene encodes CDR1 DFQATT and CDR2 SNEGSKA (reference sequence). This CDR3 has 13 residues. Trimming left V 2 bases short and J 9 bases short, with 14 bases between. CDR3: CSARMGGRGIQYF. The CDR3 nucleotides read TGCAGTGCTAGAATGGGGGGTCGGGGCATTCAGTACTTC.

This clonotype showed up many times. The V call is TRBV7-8, the J call TRBJ2-5, with a possible D match to TRBD2 (6 bases). Germline assignment: CDR1 SGHVS and CDR2 FQNEAQ. This CDR3 is 16 amino acids long. Trimming shortened V by 3 bases and J by 0 bases, and 14 bases separated the two germline ends. DNA for the CDR3: TGTGCCAGCAGCTTCGGGGGAGCCCCGTACCAAGAGACCCAGTACTTC. This encodes CASSFGGAPYQETQYF.

This clonotype was picked up many times. The chain links TRBV20-1 to TRBJ1-2, with D uncertain. In germline, CDR1 is DFQATT, CDR2 SNEGSKA (reference sequence). The CDR3 loop spans 12 amino acids. Trimming took 2 bases from V and 6 from J, leaving 10 bases between them. The CDR3 nucleotides read TGCAGTGCTAGATTGGGGTGGCATGGCTACACCTTC. This translates into CSARLGWHGYTF.

This clonotype was recorded many times. V is TRBV6-5 and J is TRBJ2-3; the D is unclear. The V gene's germline CDR1 is MNHEY and CDR2 SVGAGI. The CDR3 covers 11 residues. V shed 5 bases and J shed 4 bases, with 4 bases lying between them. CDR3 loop: CASSQADTQYF. The CDR3 bases are TGTGCCAGCAGTCAGGCAGATACGCAGTATTTT.

This clonotype has ten or more counts. The rearrangement links TRBV10-3 to TRBJ2-5; 10 bases line up with TRBD2. V trimming: 6 bases; J trimming: 2 bases; junction bases outside the gene matches: 3. This CDR3 spans 14 amino acids. CDR1 ENHRY and CDR2 SYGVKD come from the germline V gene. CDR3 loop: CAISLAGGQETQYF. The DNA for the CDR3 is TGTGCCATCAGCTTAGCGGGGGGACAAGAGACCCAGTACTTC.

The sample holds many counts of this clonotype. The V call is TRBV7-3, the J call TRBJ2-2; TRBD1 aligns across 9 bases. The junction had 9 bases not matched to a gene; V was cut back by 5 bases and J by 5 bases. The germline V gene encodes CDR1 SGHTA and CDR2 FQGTGA. The CDR3 spans 16 residues. Here the CDR3 reads CASSPLGQGRTGELFF. The CDR3 region has the DNA TGTGCCAGCAGCCCCCTCGGACAGGGGAGGACCGGGGAGCTGTTTTTT.

This clonotype was observed at least ten times. The chain recombines TRBV20-1 with TRBJ2-5, with D hard to call. This CDR3 comprises 13 residues. The V end lost 3 bases, the J end lost 4 bases, and 12 bases lay between the germline ends. Per germline, CDR1 DFQATT and CDR2 SNEGSKA (reference sequence). DNA of the CDR3: TGCAGTGCTAGGGATCTTGGTGGAGAGACCCAGTACTTC. Protein product: CSARDLGGETQYF.

This clonotype showed up just a few times. The rearrangement uses TRBV19 and TRBJ2-7, with 16 bases that match TRBD2. This CDR3 spans 16 amino acids. Germline V CDR1 and CDR2: LNHDA, SQIVND (reference sequence). V lost 4 bases, J lost 5 bases, and 5 bases stayed unmatched. The CDR3 is CASSRGLAGGPDEQYF. In DNA form, the CDR3 reads TGTGCCAGTAGTAGGGGACTAGCGGGAGGGCCGGACGAGCAGTACTTC.

At least ten counts were recorded for this clonotype. The chain uses TRBV20-1 and TRBJ1-2; D unresolved. This CDR3 is 10 amino acids long. Per germline, CDR1 DFQATT and CDR2 SNEGSKA (reference sequence). Trimming removed 4 bases at V and 8 bases at J, with 8 bases between. CDR3: CSATLGGYTF. CDR3 in DNA: TGCAGTGCTACGCTAGGGGGCTACACCTTC.

This sequence joins TRBV20-1 and TRBJ1-1; TRBD1 agrees at 8 bases. Germline trimming cut 5 bases from V and 5 bases from J; bases unmatched to any gene: 7. Per the germline V gene, CDR1 is DFQATT and CDR2 is SNEGSKA (reference sequence). This CDR3 contains 13 residues. CDR3 nucleotides: TGCAGTGCTGGGAGACAGGGGCGGACTGAAGCTTTCTTT. Translated, it gives CSAGRQGRTEAFF.

This clonotype showed up many times. The chain couples TRBV20-1 to TRBJ2-2; D remains unclear. CDR3 length equals 13 residues. Germline V gene lookup returns CDR1 DFQATT and CDR2 SNEGSKA (reference sequence). Deletions cut 1 base from V and 5 bases from J, with 8 bases between. Here the CDR3 DNA reads TGCAGTGCTAGAGCTCGCCCAACCGGGGAGCTGTTTTTT. Translating gives CSARARPTGELFF.

This clonotype was counted at least ten times. This sequence joins TRBV5-1 and TRBJ2-5; the match to TRBD1 covers 9 bases. The germline V gene has CDR1 SGHRS and CDR2 YFSETQ. V was clipped by 4 bases and J by 5 bases; unmatched bases: 9. There are 15 residues in the CDR3. For the CDR3, the DNA is TGCGCCAGCAGCCCTGGGGACAGGGAGAAGGAGACCCAGTACTTC. This codes for CASSPGDREKETQYF.

The chain links TRBV9 to TRBJ2-7, with 12 bases matching TRBD1. The germline gives CDR1 SGDLS, CDR2 YYNGEE. Trimming cost V 2 bases and J 2 bases; bases outside gene matches: 2. The length of the CDR3 is 15 residues. CDR3 protein: CASSVGTGGAYEQYF. CDR3 sequence (DNA): TGTGCCAGCAGCGTGGGGACAGGGGGCGCCTACGAGCAGTACTTC.

This clonotype came up many times. The chain recombines TRBV7-3 with TRBJ2-3; D remains unclear. The CDR3 length is 15 residues. Trimming stripped 6 bases from V and 0 bases from J, with 13 bases between. Looked up from germline, CDR1 is SGHTA and CDR2 is FQGTGA. CDR3 sequence reads: CASSRTRASTDTQYF. The DNA for the CDR3 is TGTGCCAGCAGTCGGACCCGCGCTAGCACAGATACGCAGTATTTT. Full variable domain (outside the CDR3, taken from reference TRBV7-3 and TRBJ2-3): GAGVSQTPSNKVTEKGKYVELRCDPISGHTALYWYRQSLGQGPEFLIYFQGTGAADDSGLPNDRFFAVRPEGSVSTLKIQRTERGDSAVYLCASSRTRASTDTQYFGPGTRLTVL.

This clonotype was recorded at least ten times. The genes are TRBV12-3 or TRBV12-4 and TRBJ1-6, with TRBD1 matching 9 bases. The CDR3 consists of 17 residues. With 5 bases clipped from V and 9 bases from J, the junction kept 14 bases outside the gene matches. The CDR3 DNA sequence: TGTGCCAGCAGTCTTGACAGGGGGAAAGGTGGTTTTTCACCCCTCCACTTT. Amino acid sequence: CASSLDRGKGGFSPLHF.

Ten or more counts support this clonotype. One end of the junction is discordant with germline, which a read error may explain. The rearrangement joins TRBV5-1 to TRBJ2-3, with TRBD2 identical over 7 bases. Germline CDR1 and CDR2: SGHRS and YFSETQ. There are 14 residues in the CDR3. CDR3 protein: CASSFGGGTDTQYF. As DNA, the CDR3 is TGTGCCAGCAGCTTTGGGGGGGGCACAGATACGCAGTATTTT.

The genes are TRBV9 and TRBJ2-7, with D perhaps TRBD2 (6 bases). The CDR3 length is 15 residues. The germline V and J ends were trimmed by 3 bases and 4 bases, with 17 bases remaining between them. Germline V gives CDR1 SGDLS, CDR2 YYNGEE. CDR3 amino acids: CASSAGGSKYYEQYF. The CDR3 DNA is TGTGCCAGCAGCGCCGGAGGGTCCAAATATTACGAGCAGTACTTC. Full variable domain (missing parts from reference TRBV9 and TRBJ2-7): DSGVTQTPKHLITATGQRVTLRCSPRSGDLSVYWYQQSLDQGLQFLIQYYNGEERAKGNILERFSAQQFPDLHSELNLSSLELGDSALYFCASSAGGSKYYEQYFGPGTRLTVT.

This clonotype was seen ten or more times. The junction differs from germline at one of its ends, possibly a read error. V gene TRBV2 combines with J gene TRBJ2-7; 8 nucleotides line up with TRBD1. Germline-derived CDR1 and CDR2 are SNHLY and FYNNEI. The CDR3 spans 15 residues. The DNA of the CDR3 is TGTGCCAGCAGGGAAGCCGGGACAGGCGGATACGAGCAGTACTTC. Translated: CASREAGTGGYEQYF. Full variable domain (outside the CDR3, taken from reference TRBV2 and TRBJ2-7): EPEVTQTPSHQVTQMGQEVILRCVPISNHLYFYWYRQILGQKVEFLVSFYNNEISEKSEIFDDQFSVERPDGSNFTLKIRSTKLEDSAMYFCASREAGTGGYEQYFGPGTRLTVT.

This clonotype was detected many times. The rearrangement uses TRBV12-5 and TRBJ1-1, with D unresolved. Trimming removed 0 bases from V and 1 base from J, with 9 bases in between. The CDR3 sequence is 15 residues long. Germline V gene sequence: CDR1 LGHNT, CDR2 FRNRAP. CDR3 region: CASGLVKGENTEAFF. The CDR3 DNA follows: TGTGCTAGTGGTTTGGTAAAGGGAGAGAACACTGAAGCTTTCTTT.

In this sample, this clonotype turned up many times. The V gene is TRBV12-3 or TRBV12-4, the J gene TRBJ1-2, with a weak D call TRBD1 (6 bases). Trimming pared 5 bases from V and 4 bases from J, leaving 11 bases between. CDR3 length equals 13 residues. CDR3 in amino acids: CASSPGASYGYTF. CDR3 nucleotides: TGTGCCAGCAGTCCGGGGGCGAGCTATGGCTACACCTTC.